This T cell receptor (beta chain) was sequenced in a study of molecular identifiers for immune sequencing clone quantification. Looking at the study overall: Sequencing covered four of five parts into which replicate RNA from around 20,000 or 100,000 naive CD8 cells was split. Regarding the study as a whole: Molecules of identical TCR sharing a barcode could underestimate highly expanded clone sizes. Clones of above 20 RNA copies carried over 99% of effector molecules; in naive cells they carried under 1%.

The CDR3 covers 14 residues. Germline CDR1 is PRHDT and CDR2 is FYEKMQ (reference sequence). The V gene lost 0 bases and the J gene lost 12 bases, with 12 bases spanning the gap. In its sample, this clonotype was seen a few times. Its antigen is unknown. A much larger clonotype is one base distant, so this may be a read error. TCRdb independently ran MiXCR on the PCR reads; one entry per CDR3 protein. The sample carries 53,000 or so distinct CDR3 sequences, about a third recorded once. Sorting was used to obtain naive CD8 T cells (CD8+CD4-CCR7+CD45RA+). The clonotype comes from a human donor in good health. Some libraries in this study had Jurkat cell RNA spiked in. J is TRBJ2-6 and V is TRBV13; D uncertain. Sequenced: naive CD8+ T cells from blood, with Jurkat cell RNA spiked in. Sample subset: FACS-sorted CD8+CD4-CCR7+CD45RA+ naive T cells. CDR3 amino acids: CASSLGPGAAVLTF. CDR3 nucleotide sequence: TGTGCCAGCAGCTTAGGCCCGGGCGCAGCCGTCCTGACTTTC.